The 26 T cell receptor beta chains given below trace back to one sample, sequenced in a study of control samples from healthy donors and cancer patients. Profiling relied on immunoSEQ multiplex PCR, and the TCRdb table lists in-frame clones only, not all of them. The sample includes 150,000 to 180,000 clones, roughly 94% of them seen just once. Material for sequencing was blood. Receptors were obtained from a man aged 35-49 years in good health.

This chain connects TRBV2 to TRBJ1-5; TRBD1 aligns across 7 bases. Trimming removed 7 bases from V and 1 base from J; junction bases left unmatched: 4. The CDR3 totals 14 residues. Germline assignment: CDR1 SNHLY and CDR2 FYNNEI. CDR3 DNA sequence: TGTGCCAGCAAAAACAGGGGAAGCAATCAGCCCCAGCATTTT. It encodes CASKNRGSNQPQHF.

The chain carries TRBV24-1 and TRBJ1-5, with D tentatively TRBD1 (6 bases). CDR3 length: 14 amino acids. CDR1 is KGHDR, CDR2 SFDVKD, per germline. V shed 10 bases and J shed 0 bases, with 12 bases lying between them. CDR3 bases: TGTGCCACTTCGGACAGTCTTAGCAATCAGCCCCAGCATTTT. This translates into CATSDSLSNQPQHF.

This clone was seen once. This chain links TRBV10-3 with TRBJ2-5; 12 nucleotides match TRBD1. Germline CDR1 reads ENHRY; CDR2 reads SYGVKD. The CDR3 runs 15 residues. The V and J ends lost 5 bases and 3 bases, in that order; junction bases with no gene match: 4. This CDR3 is CAISPGTGGKETQYF. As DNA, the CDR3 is TGTGCCATCAGTCCCGGGACAGGGGGCAAAGAGACCCAGTACTTC.

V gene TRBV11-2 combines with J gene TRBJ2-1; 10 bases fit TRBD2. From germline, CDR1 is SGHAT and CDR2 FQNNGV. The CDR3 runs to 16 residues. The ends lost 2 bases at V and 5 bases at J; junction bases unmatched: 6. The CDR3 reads CASSLYTSGANNEQFF. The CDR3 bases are TGTGCCAGCAGCTTATATACTAGCGGGGCAAACAATGAGCAGTTCTTC.

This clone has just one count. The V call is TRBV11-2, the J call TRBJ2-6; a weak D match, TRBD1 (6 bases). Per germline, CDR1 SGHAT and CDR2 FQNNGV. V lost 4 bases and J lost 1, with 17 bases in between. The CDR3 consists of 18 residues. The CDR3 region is CASSSLNEQGSGANVLTF. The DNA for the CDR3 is TGTGCCAGCAGCTCCCTAAACGAACAGGGTTCTGGGGCCAACGTCCTGACTTTC.

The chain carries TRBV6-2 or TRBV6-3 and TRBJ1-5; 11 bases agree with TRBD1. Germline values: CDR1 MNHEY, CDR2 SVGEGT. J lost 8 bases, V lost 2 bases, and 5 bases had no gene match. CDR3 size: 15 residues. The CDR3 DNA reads TGTGCCAGCAGTTACGGGACAGGGGGTTGGGAGCCCCAGCATTTT. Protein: CASSYGTGGWEPQHF.

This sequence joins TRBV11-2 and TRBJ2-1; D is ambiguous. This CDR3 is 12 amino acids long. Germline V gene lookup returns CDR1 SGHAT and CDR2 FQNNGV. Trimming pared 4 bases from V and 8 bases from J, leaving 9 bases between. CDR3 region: CASSSTRHEQFF. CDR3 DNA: TGTGCCAGCAGCTCGACGAGACATGAGCAGTTCTTC. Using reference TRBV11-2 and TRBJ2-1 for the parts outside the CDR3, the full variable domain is EAGVAQSPRYKIIEKRQSVAFWCNPISGHATLYWYQQILGQGPKLLIQFQNNGVVDDSQLPKDRFSAERLKGVDSTLKIQPAKLEDSAVYLCASSSTRHEQFFGPGTRLTVL.

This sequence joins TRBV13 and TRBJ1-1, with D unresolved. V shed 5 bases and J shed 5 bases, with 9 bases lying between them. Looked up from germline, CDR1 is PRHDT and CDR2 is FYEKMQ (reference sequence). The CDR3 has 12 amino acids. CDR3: CASSPASTEAFF. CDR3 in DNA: TGTGCCAGCAGCCCCGCGTCGACTGAAGCTTTCTTT.

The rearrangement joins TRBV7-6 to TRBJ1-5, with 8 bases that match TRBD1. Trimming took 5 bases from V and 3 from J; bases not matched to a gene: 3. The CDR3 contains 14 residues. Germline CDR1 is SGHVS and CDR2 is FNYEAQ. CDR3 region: CASSQTGVNQPQHF. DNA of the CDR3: TGTGCCAGCAGCCAGACAGGGGTCAATCAGCCCCAGCATTTT.

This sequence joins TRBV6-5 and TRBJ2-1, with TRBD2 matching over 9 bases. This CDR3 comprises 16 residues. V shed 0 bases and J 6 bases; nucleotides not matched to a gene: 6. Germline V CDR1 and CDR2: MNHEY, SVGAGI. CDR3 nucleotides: TGTGCCAGCAGTTACTCGAGGCTAGCGGGGATCAATGAGCAGTTCTTC. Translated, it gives CASSYSRLAGINEQFF.

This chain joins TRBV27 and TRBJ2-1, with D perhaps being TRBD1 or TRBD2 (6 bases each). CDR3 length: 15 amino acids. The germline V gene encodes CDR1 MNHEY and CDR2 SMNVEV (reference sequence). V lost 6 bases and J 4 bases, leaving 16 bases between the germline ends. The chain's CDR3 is CASSKGGWGYNEQFF. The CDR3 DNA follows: TGTGCCAGCAGCAAAGGGGGGTGGGGGTACAATGAGCAGTTCTTC.

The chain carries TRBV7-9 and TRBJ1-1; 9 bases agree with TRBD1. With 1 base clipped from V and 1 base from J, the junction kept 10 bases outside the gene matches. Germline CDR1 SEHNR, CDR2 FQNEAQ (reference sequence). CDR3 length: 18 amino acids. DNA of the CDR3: TGTGCCAGCAGCTTAGTGGGACAGGGCGCTAAAAGGAACACTGAAGCTTTCTTT. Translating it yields CASSLVGQGAKRNTEAFF.

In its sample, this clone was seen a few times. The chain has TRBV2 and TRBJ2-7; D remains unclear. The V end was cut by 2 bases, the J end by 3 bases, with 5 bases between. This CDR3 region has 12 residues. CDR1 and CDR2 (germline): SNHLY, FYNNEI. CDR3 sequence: CASSENGYEQYF. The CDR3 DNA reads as TGTGCCAGCAGTGAAAACGGCTACGAGCAGTACTTC. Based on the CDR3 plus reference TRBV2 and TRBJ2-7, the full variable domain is EPEVTQTPSHQVTQMGQEVILRCVPISNHLYFYWYRQILGQKVEFLVSFYNNEISEKSEIFDDQFSVERPDGSNFTLKIRSTKLEDSAMYFCASSENGYEQYFGPGTRLTVT.

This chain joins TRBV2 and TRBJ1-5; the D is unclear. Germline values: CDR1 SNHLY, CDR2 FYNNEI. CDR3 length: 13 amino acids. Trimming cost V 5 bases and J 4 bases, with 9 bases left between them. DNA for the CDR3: TGTGCCAGCAGTACGGAACGAAATCAGCCCCAGCATTTT. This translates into CASSTERNQPQHF.

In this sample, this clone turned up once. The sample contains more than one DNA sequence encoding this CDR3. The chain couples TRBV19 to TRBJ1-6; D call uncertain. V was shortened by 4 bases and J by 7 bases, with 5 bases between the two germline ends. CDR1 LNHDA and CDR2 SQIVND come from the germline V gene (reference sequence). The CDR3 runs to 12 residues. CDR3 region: CASSRGNSPLHF. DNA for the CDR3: TGTGCCAGTAGTAGGGGAAATTCACCCCTCCACTTT.

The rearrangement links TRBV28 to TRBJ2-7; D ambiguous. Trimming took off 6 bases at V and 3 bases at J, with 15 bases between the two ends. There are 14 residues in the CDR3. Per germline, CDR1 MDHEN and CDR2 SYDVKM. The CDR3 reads CASRPSGRNYEQYF. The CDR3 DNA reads TGTGCCAGCAGGCCCTCTGGACGTAACTACGAGCAGTACTTC. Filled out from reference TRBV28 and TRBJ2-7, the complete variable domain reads DVKVTQSSRYLVKRTGEKVFLECVQDMDHENMFWYRQDPGLGLRLIYFSYDVKMKEKGDIPEGYSVSREKKERFSLILESASTNQTSMYLCASRPSGRNYEQYFGPGTRLTVT.

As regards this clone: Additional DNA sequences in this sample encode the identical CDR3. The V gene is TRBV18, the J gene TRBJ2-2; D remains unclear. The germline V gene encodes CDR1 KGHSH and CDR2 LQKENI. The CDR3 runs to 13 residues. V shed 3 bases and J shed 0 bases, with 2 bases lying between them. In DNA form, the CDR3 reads TGTGCCAGCTCACCCTCGAACACCGGGGAGCTGTTTTTT. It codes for CASSPSNTGELFF. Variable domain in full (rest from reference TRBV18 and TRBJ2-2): NAGVMQNPRHLVRRRGQEARLRCSPMKGHSHVYWYRQLPEEGLKFMVYLQKENIIDESGMPKERFSAEFPKEGPSILRIQQVVRGDSAAYFCASSPSNTGELFFGEGSRLTVL.

CDR3 sequence reads: CAWDQGDGRNTIYF. The CDR3 DNA reads TGTGCCTGGGATCAGGGGGATGGGCGAAACACCATATATTTT. This chain links TRBV30 with TRBJ1-3; 7 bases are a match to TRBD1. Germline loops: CDR1 GTSNPN, CDR2 SVGIG (reference sequence). With 5 bases clipped from V and 5 bases from J, the junction kept 9 bases outside the gene matches. CDR3 length: 14 amino acids.

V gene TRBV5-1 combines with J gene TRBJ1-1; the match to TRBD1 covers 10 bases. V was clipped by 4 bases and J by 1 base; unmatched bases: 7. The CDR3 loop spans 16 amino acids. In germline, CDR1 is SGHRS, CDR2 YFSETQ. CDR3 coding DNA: TGCGCCAGCAGCAGACGGACAGGGGGGGGGAACACTGAAGCTTTCTTT. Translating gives CASSRRTGGGNTEAFF.

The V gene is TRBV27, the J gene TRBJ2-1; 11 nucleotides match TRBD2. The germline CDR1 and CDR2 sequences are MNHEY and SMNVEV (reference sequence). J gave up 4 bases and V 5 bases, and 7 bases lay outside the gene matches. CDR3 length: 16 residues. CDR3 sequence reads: CASSHLTSGGYNEQFF. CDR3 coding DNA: TGTGCCAGCAGTCACCTCACTAGCGGGGGTTACAATGAGCAGTTCTTC.

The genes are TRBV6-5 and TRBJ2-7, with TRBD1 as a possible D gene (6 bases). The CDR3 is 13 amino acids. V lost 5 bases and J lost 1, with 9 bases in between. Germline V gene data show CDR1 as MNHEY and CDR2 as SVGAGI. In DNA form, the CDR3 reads TGTGCCAGCAGTCGGACAGCATCCTACGAGCAGTACTTC. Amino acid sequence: CASSRTASYEQYF.

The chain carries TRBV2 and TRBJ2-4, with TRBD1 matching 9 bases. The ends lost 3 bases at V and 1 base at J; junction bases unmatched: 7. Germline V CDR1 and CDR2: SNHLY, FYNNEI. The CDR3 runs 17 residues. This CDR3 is CASSDDRDRGAKNIQYF. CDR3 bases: TGTGCCAGCAGTGACGACAGAGACAGGGGGGCCAAAAACATTCAGTACTTC.

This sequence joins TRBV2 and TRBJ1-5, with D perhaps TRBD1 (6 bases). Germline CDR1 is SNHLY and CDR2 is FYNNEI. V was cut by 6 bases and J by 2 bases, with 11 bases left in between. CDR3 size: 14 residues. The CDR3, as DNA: TGTGCCAGCAGCGGACAGATGGGCAATCAGCCCCAGCATTTT. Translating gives CASSGQMGNQPQHF.

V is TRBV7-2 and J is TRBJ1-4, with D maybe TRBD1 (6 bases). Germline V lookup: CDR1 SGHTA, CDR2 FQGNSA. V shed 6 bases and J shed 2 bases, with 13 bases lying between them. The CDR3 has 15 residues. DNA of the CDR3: TGTGCCAGCAGTATGGGGGGGCAGACTAATGAAAAACTGTTTTTT. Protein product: CASSMGGQTNEKLFF.

The CDR3 sequence is CASHPGPHTEAFF. CDR3 sequence (DNA): TGTGCCAGCCACCCGGGTCCCCACACTGAAGCTTTCTTT. The rearrangement links TRBV28 to TRBJ1-1; D is undetermined. Trimming stripped 8 bases from V and 3 bases from J, with 13 bases between. This CDR3 comprises 13 residues. The germline V gene encodes CDR1 MDHEN and CDR2 SYDVKM.

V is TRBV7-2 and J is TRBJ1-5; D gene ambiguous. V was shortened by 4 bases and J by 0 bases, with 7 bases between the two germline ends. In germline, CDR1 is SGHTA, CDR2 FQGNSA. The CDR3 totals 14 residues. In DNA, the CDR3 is TGTGCCAGCAGCTACCTTTATAGCAATCAGCCCCAGCATTTT. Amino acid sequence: CASSYLYSNQPQHF.